This passage covers 3 T cell receptor beta chains from one sample sequenced in a study of a mutant IDH1 vaccine in newly diagnosed glioma. Specified time point: week 47, end of study. With topical imiquimod, each dose of the vaccine consisted of 300 ug of mutant IDH1 20-mer peptide. These TCRs are of unknown antigen specificity. TCRdb's copy holds only in-frame clones and misses some; the assay was immunoSEQ multiplex PCR. The table has nearly 25,000 clones, 82% seen once. Specimen: PBMCs, collected from a glioma patient whose treatment included an IDH1 peptide vaccine. The receptors shown here come from a man between 40 and 49 years old with glioma. Some clones in this sample may be carry-over from other donors' samples.

In DNA, the CDR3 is TGTGCCAGCAGCTTTCCGGACAGGGACGAGCAGTACTTC. It encodes CASSFPDRDEQYF. The V gene is TRBV7-2, the J gene TRBJ2-7, with TRBD1 matching over 8 bases. V was pared by 3 bases and J by 5 bases, with 3 bases of the junction left unmatched. Germline V gene sequence: CDR1 SGHTA, CDR2 FQGNSA. CDR3 length: 13 amino acids.

This clone was counted only a few times. The V call is TRBV4-1, the J call TRBJ2-2; 13 nucleotides agree with TRBD2. Germline lookup yields CDR1 MGHRA and CDR2 YSYEKL. This CDR3 spans 18 amino acids. Trimming cost V 1 base and J 4 bases; bases outside gene matches: 6. CDR3 region: CASSQGGLAGVGTGELFF. The CDR3 bases are TGCGCCAGCAGCCAAGGAGGACTAGCGGGGGTCGGCACCGGGGAGCTGTTTTTT.

V usage is TRBV18 and J usage is TRBJ2-5; D possibly corresponds to TRBD1 (6 bases). Germline-derived CDR1 and CDR2 are KGHSH and LQKENI. Trimming pared 3 bases from V and 3 bases from J, leaving 11 bases between. CDR3 length: 14 amino acids. CDR3 loop: CASSPRTEEETQYF. The CDR3 nucleotides are TGTGCCAGCTCACCTCGGACAGAAGAAGAGACCCAGTACTTC.